The 3 T cell receptor beta chains reported below all come from one sample, sequenced in a study of T cells after posttransplantation cyclophosphamide. Treatment was busulfan-fludarabine conditioning, a marrow graft, and cyclophosphamide on days +3 and +4. Profiling relied on immunoSEQ multiplex PCR, and the TCRdb table lists in-frame clones only, not all of them. This table has over 2,500 clones, roughly three quarters appearing once. The material was PBMCs, obtained 150 to 200 days after allogeneic stem cell transplant with posttransplant cyclophosphamide. The origin of the receptors is a male patient aged 55 to 69 who received an allogeneic stem cell transplant from a related donor and was CMV-positive. Some of the T cells might come from the graft donor.

V usage is TRBV7-2 and J usage is TRBJ2-1; weak D call: TRBD2 (6 bases). V dropped 8 bases and J dropped 3 bases, with 14 bases sitting between them. The CDR3 length is 14 residues. The germline V gene encodes CDR1 SGHTA and CDR2 FQGNSA. The CDR3 bases are TGTGCCAGCCGCGAGAGGCGGGGCTACAATGAGCAGTTCTTC. It encodes CASRERRGYNEQFF.

This chain links TRBV5-1 with TRBJ2-4; D is perhaps TRBD1 (6 bases). The CDR3 loop spans 13 amino acids. V was pared by 3 bases and J by 9 bases, with 13 bases between. Germline lookup yields CDR1 SGHRS and CDR2 YFSETQ. CDR3 sequence: CASSWGQGGIQYF. The CDR3 DNA follows: TGCGCCAGCAGCTGGGGGCAGGGCGGCATTCAGTACTTC.

V usage is TRBV7-5 and J usage is TRBJ2-7; the table calls TRBD2, which could not be checked here. TRBV7-5 is listed as a pseudogene. This CDR3 region has 14 residues. The CDR3: CARSPRRGAYEQYV. The CDR3 DNA reads as TGTGCCAGAAGCCCCCGGCGGGGGGCCTACGAGCAGTACGTC.